These 10 T cell receptor beta chains came from one sample sequenced in a study of cytomegalovirus exposure and HLA in healthy donors. PCR employed 60 Vbeta and 13 Jbeta primers. The table came from immunoSEQ multiplex PCR; TCRdb's copy has only in-frame clones and leaves some out. Of approximately 92,000 clones in the sample, 80% to 85% were seen once. The sequenced sample consisted of PBMCs. These receptors were collected from a woman aged 70 to 79 in good health and CMV-seropositive.

This chain joins TRBV18 and TRBJ2-7; 10 bases are shared with TRBD2. The CDR3 length is 15 residues. Per germline, CDR1 KGHSH and CDR2 LQKENI. V lost 6 bases, J lost 5 bases, and 10 bases stayed unmatched. CDR3 DNA sequence: TGTGCCAGCTCCCCCCCTAGCGGGAGTTCCCACGAGCAGTACTTC. The encoded protein is CASSPPSGSSHEQYF.

In its sample, this clone was seen a few times. The genes are TRBV11-3 and TRBJ1-3; no firm D call. Trimming took 0 bases from V and 3 from J, leaving 9 bases between them. The CDR3 consists of 15 residues. CDR1 SGHNT and CDR2 YENEEA come from the germline V gene. CDR3 region: CASSLDIPRGNTIYF. DNA for the CDR3: TGTGCCAGCAGCTTAGATATTCCCCGTGGAAACACCATATATTTT.

V gene TRBV9 combines with J gene TRBJ2-7; 9 nucleotides line up with TRBD2. The CDR3 is made up of 15 amino acids. The J segment lost 3 bases and the V segment lost 5 bases, leaving 9 bases of the junction unmatched. Germline CDR1 is SGDLS and CDR2 is YYNGEE. CDR3 coding DNA: TGTGCCAGCAGTAAAGGGGCTAGCGGGATCTACGAGCAGTACTTC. Translated: CASSKGASGIYEQYF. Combining the CDR3 with reference TRBV9 and TRBJ2-7 gives the whole variable domain DSGVTQTPKHLITATGQRVTLRCSPRSGDLSVYWYQQSLDQGLQFLIQYYNGEERAKGNILERFSAQQFPDLHSELNLSSLELGDSALYFCASSKGASGIYEQYFGPGTRLTVT.

This chain uses TRBV28 with TRBJ1-2; D is ambiguous. This CDR3 has 12 amino acids. Germline CDR1 and CDR2: MDHEN and SYDVKM. Trimming shortened V by 6 bases and J by 10 bases, and 15 bases separated the two germline ends. This chain's CDR3 is CASRGGVNYYTF. The CDR3 DNA follows: TGTGCCAGCAGGGGTGGAGTTAACTACTACACCTTC.

This rearrangement joins TRBV2 to TRBJ2-2; D possibly corresponds to TRBD1 (6 bases). The CDR3 covers 15 residues. V was trimmed by 8 bases and J by 1 base, leaving 14 bases between them. The germline CDR1 and CDR2 sequences are SNHLY and FYNNEI. Here the CDR3 reads CASHKLQGNTGELFF. DNA of the CDR3: TGTGCCAGCCATAAACTACAGGGGAACACCGGGGAGCTGTTTTTT.

This sequence joins TRBV9 and TRBJ2-2; tentative D call: TRBD2 (5 bases). The V and J ends lost 2 bases and 3 bases respectively, with 20 bases between them. Germline assignment: CDR1 SGDLS and CDR2 YYNGEE. The CDR3 spans 18 residues. As DNA, the CDR3 is TGTGCCAGCAGCGTGCGGCCGGGGAGCACGGTGGACACCGGGGAGCTGTTTTTT. This gives the protein CASSVRPGSTVDTGELFF.

V and J are TRBV6-1 and TRBJ1-2, with 7 bases fitting TRBD1. The CDR3 loop spans 14 amino acids. The V segment lost 5 bases and the J segment 2 bases; nucleotides outside the gene matches: 5. Germline V CDR1 and CDR2: MNHNS, SASEGT. The CDR3 reads CASSLWGQNYGYTF. In DNA form, the CDR3 reads TGTGCCAGCAGTCTGTGGGGACAGAACTATGGCTACACCTTC.

The chain recombines TRBV28 with TRBJ2-6; 8 nucleotides line up with TRBD1. V was pared by 7 bases and J by 0 bases, with 8 bases of the junction left unmatched. Per germline, CDR1 MDHEN and CDR2 SYDVKM. This CDR3 is 17 amino acids long. The CDR3 loop is CASNDRGLSSGANVLTF. Written as DNA, the CDR3 is TGTGCCAGCAACGACAGGGGCCTAAGCTCTGGGGCCAACGTCCTGACTTTC.

For the CDR3, the DNA is TGCGCCAGCAGCCAGGGGGTAGCGGGAAGCGGAAATGAGCAGTTCTTC. Its protein product is CASSQGVAGSGNEQFF. This chain connects TRBV4-1 to TRBJ2-1; 8 nucleotides agree with TRBD2. The CDR3 has 16 residues. Germline V lookup: CDR1 MGHRA, CDR2 YSYEKL. V lost 3 bases, J lost 7 bases, and 11 bases stayed unmatched.

The chain carries TRBV25-1 and TRBJ2-2; TRBD1 aligns across 10 bases. The CDR3 runs 16 residues. Germline assignment: CDR1 MGHDK and CDR2 SYGVNS. J lost 4 bases, V lost 4 bases, and 6 bases had no gene match. CDR3 sequence reads: CASSAAGTGATGELFF. CDR3 nucleotide sequence: TGTGCCAGCAGTGCTGCCGGGACAGGGGCCACCGGGGAGCTGTTTTTT.